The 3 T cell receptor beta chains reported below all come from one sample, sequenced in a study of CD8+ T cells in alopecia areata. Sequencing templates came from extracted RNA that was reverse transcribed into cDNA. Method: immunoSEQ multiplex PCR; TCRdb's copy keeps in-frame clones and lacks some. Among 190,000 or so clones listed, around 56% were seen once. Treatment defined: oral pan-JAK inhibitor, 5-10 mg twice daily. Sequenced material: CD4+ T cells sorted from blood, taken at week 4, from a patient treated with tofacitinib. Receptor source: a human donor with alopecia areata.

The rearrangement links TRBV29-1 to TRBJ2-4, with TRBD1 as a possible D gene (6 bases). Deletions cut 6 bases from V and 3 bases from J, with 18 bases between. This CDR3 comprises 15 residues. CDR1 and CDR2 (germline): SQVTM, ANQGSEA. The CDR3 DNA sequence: TGCAGCGTCGCTAAATCACAGGGTGACAAAAACATTCAGTACTTC. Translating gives CSVAKSQGDKNIQYF.

The CDR3 DNA follows: TGCGCCAGCAGCCAAGACCCCCGGGCAGGGCCGAGATCCTACGAGCAGTACTTC. Translated: CASSQDPRAGPRSYEQYF. The chain links TRBV4-1 to TRBJ2-7; a weak D match, TRBD1 (5 bases). Trimming shortened V by 0 bases and J by 1 base, and 19 bases separated the two germline ends. CDR3 length equals 18 residues. Germline values: CDR1 MGHRA, CDR2 YSYEKL.

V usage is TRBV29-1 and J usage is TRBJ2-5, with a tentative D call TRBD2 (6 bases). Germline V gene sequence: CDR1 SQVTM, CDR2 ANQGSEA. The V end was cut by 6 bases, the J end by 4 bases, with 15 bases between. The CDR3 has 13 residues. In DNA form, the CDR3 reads TGCAGCGTGTTGGAGGCGGGGACAGAGACCCAGTACTTC. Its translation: CSVLEAGTETQYF.